Shown below are 6 T cell receptor beta chains from a single sample sequenced in a study of vaccination and CD4 T cells after COVID-19 (dated by TCRdb to the early 2020s). Libraries were constructed by PCR. The run used an Illumina iSeq 100. At the Johns Hopkins FTIC core, DNA from the cultured CD4+ T cells underwent TCR sequencing with the Oncomine TCR Beta short-read assay. TCRdb applied fastp at Q25 and MiXCR to the public reads, then kept only in-frame beta chains. Entries are consolidated by CDR3 protein sequence, retaining the most common genes and DNA. Within this sample are about 13,000 distinct CDR3 sequences, with about two fifths of them counted one time only. The top ten clones comprise about 9.2% of the sample. Explained via the paper, the treatment or condition label denotes: approximately nine-day PBMC culture with coronavirus spike peptide pools or control peptides (ViraFEST assay).

For these TCRs, the target antigens are not known. Specimen: CD4+ T cells from blood, cultured in vitro, collected after SARS-CoV-2 vaccination. The receptor set was obtained from a human donor who had recovered from COVID-19.

This chain uses TRBV7-6 with TRBJ2-7; 9 bases are shared with TRBD2. Trimming removed 3 bases from V and 3 bases from J; junction bases left unmatched: 15. The length of the CDR3 is 18 residues. CDR1 and CDR2 from the germline V gene are SGHVS and FNYEAQ. The CDR3: CASSLKRGDFRGGYEQYF. Written as DNA, the CDR3 is TGTGCCAGCAGCTTGAAGCGGGGGGACTTTCGTGGAGGCTACGAGCAGTACTTC.

The chain employs TRBV19 and TRBJ2-2, with 12 bases identical to TRBD1. V lost 6 bases to trimming and J lost 1 base; unmatched junction nucleotides: 12. The CDR3 loop spans 19 amino acids. The germline CDR1 and CDR2 sequences are LNHDA and SQIVND (reference sequence). This CDR3 reads CASRAGRGQGAGNTGELFF. CDR3 DNA sequence: TGTGCCAGTAGAGCCGGCCGGGGACAGGGGGCCGGGAACACCGGGGAGCTGTTTTTT.

V and J are TRBV28 and TRBJ1-4; D unclear. The V end was cut by 6 bases, the J end by 5 bases, with 7 bases between. The V gene's germline CDR1 is MDHEN and CDR2 SYDVKM. The CDR3 loop spans 12 amino acids. The CDR3 region has the DNA TGTGCCAGCAGACAGCAAAATGAAAAACTGTTTTTT. Protein sequence: CASRQQNEKLFF.

The rearrangement joins TRBV12-3 or TRBV12-4 to TRBJ2-3; no firm D call. The CDR3 is 11 amino acids. V lost 7 bases and J 5 bases, leaving 7 bases between the germline ends. CDR3 amino acids: CASTPGDTQYF. DNA for the CDR3: TGTGCCAGCACCCCCGGAGATACGCAGTATTTT.

This clonotype was counted between two and nine times. V gene TRBV20-1 combines with J gene TRBJ2-3; D may be TRBD2 (6 bases). CDR1 is DFQATT and CDR2 is SNEGSKA in the germline V gene (reference sequence). V lost 1 base and J lost 1, with 6 bases in between. The CDR3 runs to 13 residues. CDR3 sequence reads: CSARGGGTDTQYF. In nucleotides, the CDR3 is TGCAGTGCTAGAGGGGGGGGCACAGATACGCAGTATTTT.

The genes are TRBV7-8 and TRBJ2-5; no reliable D call. Germline V gene lookup returns CDR1 SGHVS and CDR2 FQNEAQ. The V end was cut by 5 bases, the J end by 5 bases, with 15 bases between. This CDR3 comprises 14 residues. The CDR3 nucleotides read TGTGCCAGCAGCCCCCGCCCCGGAAGGGAGACCCAGTACTTC. Its translation: CASSPRPGRETQYF.